This record looks at one TCR beta chain sequence and its context. Its antigen is as yet unknown. This sample is part of a study of shared clonotypes between healthy human individuals. Across the whole study: Researchers assigned three CD4 naive, three CD4 memory, two CD8 naive and one CD8 memory plate to each donor.

Points from the study as a whole: Between four donors, naive CD4 clonotypes were shared at a level of about 5%.

The CDR3 totals 14 residues. From germline, CDR1 is MDHEN and CDR2 SYDVKM. The ends were cut back, 6 bases at V and 5 bases at J, with 16 bases in the middle. Deep was the level used in running the assay. In the original analysis: ImmunoSEQ only sent back junction sequences with no quality scores, so filtering was done differently. Here immunoSEQ multiplex PCR was the method, and the copy in TCRdb shows in-frame clones only, minus some. V and J calls and clone size are those listed in that table; D and trimming were worked out from the DNA. This table has more than 2,000,000 clones, 80% to 95% appearing once.

The TCR sequence derives from a man aged 18 to 29 in good health. Some clones in this sample may be carry-over from other donors' samples. Material: naive CD4+ T cells from PBMCs. Indicated subset: CD45RA+ positively selected. The V gene is TRBV28, the J gene TRBJ2-5, with D possibly TRBD1 on 6 matching bases. CDR3 protein: CASSSGHLGETQYF. The CDR3 DNA reads TGTGCCAGCAGCTCGGGACACCTCGGGGAGACCCAGTACTTC.